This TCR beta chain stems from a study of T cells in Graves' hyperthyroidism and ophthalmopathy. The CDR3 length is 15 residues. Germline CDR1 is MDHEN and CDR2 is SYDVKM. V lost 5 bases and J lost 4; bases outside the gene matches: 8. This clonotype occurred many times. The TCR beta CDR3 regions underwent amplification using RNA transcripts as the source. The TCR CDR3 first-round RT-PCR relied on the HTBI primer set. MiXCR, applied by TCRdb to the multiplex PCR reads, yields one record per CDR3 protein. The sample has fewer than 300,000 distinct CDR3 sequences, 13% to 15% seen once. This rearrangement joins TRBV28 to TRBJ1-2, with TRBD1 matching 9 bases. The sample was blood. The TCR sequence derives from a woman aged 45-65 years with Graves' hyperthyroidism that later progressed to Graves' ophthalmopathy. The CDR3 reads CASSIPGQGPYGYTF. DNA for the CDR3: TGTGCCAGCAGTATACCGGGACAGGGCCCCTATGGCTACACCTTC.